This T cell receptor beta chain was identified in a study of T cells in Graves' hyperthyroidism and ophthalmopathy. Study information: Upon initial diagnosis and before any treatment, peripheral blood was collected.

Whole-study findings and limits: Among thyroid clonotypes expanded above 0.001, most also appeared in blood.

On this clonotype: The antigen is not known.

Diagnostic assessment was based on clinical symptoms, serum thyroxine and TRAb, thyroid ultrasound and orbital computed tomography. The PBMCs were taken from under 12 ml of fresh peripheral blood. The CDR3 spans 18 residues. Germline V lookup: CDR1 MGHRA, CDR2 YSYEKL. Trimming cost V 0 bases and J 5 bases, with 20 bases left between them. RNA transcripts were the template for amplifying TCR beta CDR3 regions. Researchers ran a first-round RT-PCR on the TCR CDR3 using the HTBI primer set. TCRdb recomputed calls from the multiplex PCR reads with MiXCR, one row per CDR3 protein. The sample gives 300,000 to 400,000 distinct CDR3 sequences, roughly an eighth of which show up once; 9% to 9.5% is in the top ten.

The receptor's source is a woman between 18 and 29 years old with Graves' hyperthyroidism. V gene TRBV4-1 combines with J gene TRBJ1-5; the D gene is possibly TRBD1 (5 bases). The source material was blood. CDR3 in amino acids: CASSQDPTGPPYHQPQHF. The CDR3 nucleotides read TGCGCCAGCAGCCAAGACCCCACAGGTCCGCCGTACCATCAGCCCCAGCATTTT.